This T cell receptor (beta chain) comes out of a study of cytomegalovirus exposure and HLA in healthy donors. Whole-study findings and limits: Reports indicated that the classifier achieved high specificity and sensitivity in diagnosing cytomegalovirus status.

PCR employed 60 Vbeta and 13 Jbeta primers. Method: immunoSEQ multiplex PCR; TCRdb's copy keeps in-frame clones and lacks some. The table shows roughly 73,000 clones, with roughly 83% occurring only once. With regard to this clone: What it recognizes is unknown.

Specimen: PBMCs. The TCR was taken from a woman between 50 and 59 years old in good health and CMV-seronegative.

The CDR3 nucleotides read TGTGCCAGCAGTTTTTCCGGGACTTACACCGGGGAGCTGTTTTTT. Translating it yields CASSFSGTYTGELFF. This rearrangement joins TRBV28 to TRBJ2-2; the D gene is possibly TRBD2 (6 bases). CDR1 is MDHEN and CDR2 is SYDVKM in the germline V gene. V was trimmed by 3 bases and J by 3 bases, leaving 11 bases between them. This CDR3 is 15 amino acids long.